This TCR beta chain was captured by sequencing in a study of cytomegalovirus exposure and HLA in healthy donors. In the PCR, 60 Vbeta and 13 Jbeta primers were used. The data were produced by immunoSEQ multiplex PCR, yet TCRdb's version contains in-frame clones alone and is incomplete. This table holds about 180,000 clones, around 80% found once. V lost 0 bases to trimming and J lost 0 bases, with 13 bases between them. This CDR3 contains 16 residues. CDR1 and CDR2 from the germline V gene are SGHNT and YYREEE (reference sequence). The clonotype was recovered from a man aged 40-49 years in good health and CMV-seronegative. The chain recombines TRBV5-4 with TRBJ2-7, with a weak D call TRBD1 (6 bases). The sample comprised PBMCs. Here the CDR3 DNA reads TGTGCCAGCAGCTTGGCCGGGACACAAAGCTCCTACGAGCAGTACTTC. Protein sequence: CASSLAGTQSSYEQYF. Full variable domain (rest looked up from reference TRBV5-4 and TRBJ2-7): ETGVTQSPTHLIKTRGQQVTLRCSSQSGHNTVSWYQQALGQGPQFIFQYYREEENGRGNFPPRFSGLQFPNYSSELNVNALELDDSALYLCASSLAGTQSSYEQYFGPGTRLTVT.